This T cell receptor (beta chain) was identified in a study of shared clonotypes between healthy human individuals. Study-level findings and limits: Among several donors, roughly 5% of naive CD4 clonotypes were found in common.

CDR3 length: 15 residues. Germline values: CDR1 SGHTA, CDR2 FQGNSA. Trimming cost V 2 bases and J 3 bases, with 13 bases left between them. Assay used: immunoSEQ multiplex PCR; TCRdb lists only in-frame clones, some missing. The sample has roughly 2.2 million clones; 90% to 95% are singletons. CD4+ cells were split into CD45RA+ naive and CD45RA-negative memory subsets. In the case of this clone: Its cognate antigen is unknown.

The clonotype comes from a man younger than 35 in good health. Some clones in this sample may be carry-over from other donors' samples. The sequencing input was naive CD4+ T cells from PBMCs. The subset here: CD45RA+ positively selected. The genes are TRBV7-2 and TRBJ1-1; D unresolved. CDR3 sequence: CASSLFMGSDTEAFF. DNA for the CDR3: TGTGCCAGCAGCTTATTTATGGGTTCGGACACTGAAGCTTTCTTT.